This TCR beta chain was documented in a study of T-cell reconstitution after alpha-beta-depleted transplantation in children. CDR1 and CDR2 (germline): KGHDR, SFDVKD. This CDR3 is built from 13 residues. Trimming took 2 bases from V and 5 from J, leaving 8 bases between them. This clonotype was seen more than once but under ten times. TCRbeta library construction was performed incorporating unique molecular identifiers. TCRdb re-called the PCR reads through MiXCR, storing one row per CDR3 protein. The sample comprises about 500,000 distinct CDR3 sequences, 30% to 35% of which are singletons, and around 2.5% rests with the top ten.

This clonotype originated in a human donor who donated a stem cell graft to a child with aplastic anemia. The specimen comprised PBMCs from the stem cell graft donor, sampled from the stem cell graft. The chain carries TRBV24-1 and TRBJ2-5; D is uncertain. As DNA, the CDR3 is TGTGCCACCAGTGATTGGATGCAGGAGACCCAGTACTTC. It codes for CATSDWMQETQYF.